Below, 31 T cell receptor beta chains from the same sample are listed, as sequenced in a study of blood T cell repertoires in COVID-19. TCRdb's copy holds only in-frame clones and misses some; the assay was immunoSEQ multiplex PCR. In the table there are some 220,000 clones, 80% of which are singletons. The sample taken for sequencing was peripheral blood. Receptors were obtained from a human donor in a cohort sampled during active COVID-19.

V and J are TRBV18 and TRBJ2-7, with TRBD1 matching 9 bases. The CDR3 length is 15 residues. V gave up 3 bases and J gave up 0 bases; unmatched junction bases: 3. Per the germline V gene, CDR1 is KGHSH and CDR2 is LQKENI. The CDR3 sequence: CASSPDRGVSYEQYF. The CDR3 DNA is TGTGCCAGCTCACCCGACAGGGGGGTCTCCTACGAGCAGTACTTC. The full variable domain, with the rest looked up from reference TRBV18 and TRBJ2-7, is NAGVMQNPRHLVRRRGQEARLRCSPMKGHSHVYWYRQLPEEGLKFMVYLQKENIIDESGMPKERFSAEFPKEGPSILRIQQVVRGDSAAYFCASSPDRGVSYEQYFGPGTRLTVT.

Only a few counts were recorded for this clone. This rearrangement joins TRBV28 to TRBJ1-5; 8 positions match TRBD1. The germline CDR1 and CDR2 sequences are MDHEN and SYDVKM. V trimming: 7 bases; J trimming: 3 bases; junction bases outside the gene matches: 11. The CDR3 contains 16 residues. The CDR3 is CASTRRQGAFNQPQHF. Here the CDR3 DNA reads TGTGCCAGCACCCGACGGCAGGGGGCCTTCAATCAGCCCCAGCATTTT. The full variable domain, with the rest looked up from reference TRBV28 and TRBJ1-5, is DVKVTQSSRYLVKRTGEKVFLECVQDMDHENMFWYRQDPGLGLRLIYFSYDVKMKEKGDIPEGYSVSREKKERFSLILESASTNQTSMYLCASTRRQGAFNQPQHFGDGTRLSIL.

This chain connects TRBV18 to TRBJ2-5, with D possibly being TRBD2 (5 bases). CDR3 length equals 17 residues. The V end lost 4 bases, the J end lost 4 bases, and 22 bases lay between the germline ends. CDR1 and CDR2 from the germline V gene are KGHSH and LQKENI. CDR3 DNA sequence: TGTGCCAGCTCACAAAACCCCCCCTCGGGGATGGGAGAGACCCAGTACTTC. Protein product: CASSQNPPSGMGETQYF. Filled out from reference TRBV18 and TRBJ2-5, the complete variable domain reads NAGVMQNPRHLVRRRGQEARLRCSPMKGHSHVYWYRQLPEEGLKFMVYLQKENIIDESGMPKERFSAEFPKEGPSILRIQQVVRGDSAAYFCASSQNPPSGMGETQYFGPGTRLLVL.

V gene TRBV3-1 (or the pseudogene TRBV3-2) combines with J gene TRBJ1-5; D might be TRBD1 (5 bases). The CDR3 sequence is 14 residues long. Germline values: CDR1 LGHDT, CDR2 YNNKEL (reference sequence). Between the trimmed V and J ends, which lost 5 bases and 0 bases, there was a span of 8 bases. CDR3 in amino acids: CASSLDSSNQPQHF. CDR3 coding DNA: TGTGCCAGCAGCTTAGACAGTAGCAATCAGCCCCAGCATTTT.

In this sample, this clone turned up many times. V usage is TRBV10-3 and J usage is TRBJ2-1; 9 bases map to TRBD2. CDR3 length: 16 residues. With 0 bases clipped from V and 0 bases from J, the junction kept 0 bases outside the gene matches. Germline V gene data show CDR1 as ENHRY and CDR2 as SYGVKD. The CDR3 spells CAISESSGSSYNEQFF. The CDR3 nucleotides read TGTGCCATCAGTGAGTCTAGCGGGAGCTCCTACAATGAGCAGTTCTTC.

This chain links TRBV10-2 with TRBJ2-7; D is unresolved. The CDR3 is made up of 14 amino acids. Trimming shortened V by 0 bases and J by 1 base, and 7 bases separated the two germline ends. Germline CDR1 is WSHSY and CDR2 is SAAADI. The CDR3 sequence: CASSESSQSYEQYF. The CDR3 DNA reads as TGCGCCAGCAGTGAGTCCTCCCAGTCCTACGAGCAGTACTTC.

This clone has a handful of counts. The chain joins TRBV12-3 or TRBV12-4 to TRBJ1-1; no firm D call. The length of the CDR3 is 13 residues. V was pared by 10 bases and J by 8 bases, with 20 bases between. CDR3 coding DNA: TGTGCCACCGTGGGCAGGCAATTATCCGAAGCTTTCTTT. Protein product: CATVGRQLSEAFF.

The chain carries TRBV19 and TRBJ1-1, with D possibly matching TRBD1 (5 bases). V was trimmed by 3 bases and J by 1 base, leaving 9 bases between them. Germline lookup yields CDR1 LNHDA and CDR2 SQIVND (reference sequence). CDR3 length equals 14 residues. CDR3 nucleotides: TGTGCCAGTAGTATCTCGGGGGGGAACACTGAAGCTTTCTTT. The encoded protein is CASSISGGNTEAFF.

J is TRBJ2-7 and V is TRBV3-1 (or the pseudogene TRBV3-2), with 7 bases matching TRBD2. The germline V gene encodes CDR1 LGHDT and CDR2 YNNKEL (reference sequence). The CDR3 contains 15 residues. Trimming cost V 4 bases and J 6 bases; bases outside gene matches: 12. DNA for the CDR3: TGTGCCAGCAGCCCCCGACTAGCTTCGGGAGGCGAGCAGTACTTC. Its protein product is CASSPRLASGGEQYF.

The chain uses TRBV9 and TRBJ2-7, with a weak D call TRBD2 (5 bases). CDR3 size: 14 residues. Trimming left V 0 bases short and J 0 bases short, with 7 bases between. CDR1 SGDLS and CDR2 YYNGEE come from the germline V gene. As DNA, the CDR3 is TGTGCCAGCAGCGTAGGCGGACTCTCCTACGAGCAGTACTTC. Translation gives CASSVGGLSYEQYF.

This clone was detected once. J is TRBJ1-1 and V is TRBV27; a weak D match, TRBD1 (5 bases). Germline CDR1 and CDR2: MNHEY and SMNVEV (reference sequence). V dropped 8 bases and J dropped 4 bases, with 20 bases sitting between them. This CDR3 has 15 residues. CDR3 loop: CASRGWGEKGTEAFF. The CDR3 DNA sequence: TGTGCCAGCCGGGGGTGGGGGGAAAAAGGCACTGAAGCTTTCTTT.

This clone was recorded a few times. The chain employs TRBV4-3 and TRBJ2-3; maybe TRBD2 (5 bases). The CDR3 length is 16 residues. Trimming cost V 3 bases and J 0 bases, with 13 bases left between them. Germline V gene lookup returns CDR1 LGHNA and CDR2 YSLEER. CDR3: CASSQGVGISTDTQYF. The CDR3 nucleotides are TGCGCCAGCAGCCAGGGCGTCGGGATAAGCACAGATACGCAGTATTTT.

V usage is TRBV29-1 and J usage is TRBJ2-5; 8 nucleotides line up with TRBD1. CDR1 SQVTM and CDR2 ANQGSEA come from the germline V gene. Unmatched junction bases numbered 5, after V lost 4 bases and J lost 4 bases. This CDR3 is built from 13 residues. CDR3 region: CSVVTGDGETQYF. The CDR3 region has the DNA TGCAGCGTTGTGACAGGGGACGGAGAGACCCAGTACTTC.

The rearrangement joins TRBV7-8 to TRBJ1-5, with TRBD1 matching 7 bases. Trimming took 4 bases from V and 6 from J; bases not matched to a gene: 12. The CDR3 loop spans 16 amino acids. From germline, CDR1 is SGHVS and CDR2 FQNEAQ. CDR3 nucleotides: TGTGCCAGCAGCTCTTATGGGGAAGGGGGCGGTCAGCCCCAGCATTTT. Residues: CASSSYGEGGGQPQHF.

The chain joins TRBV7-9 to TRBJ2-2, with TRBD1 matching 9 bases. The CDR3 covers 15 residues. After removal of 6 bases from V and 4 bases from J, the junction contained 6 bases not matched to a gene. Per the germline V gene, CDR1 is SEHNR and CDR2 is FQNEAQ (reference sequence). Here the CDR3 reads CASRVAQGATGELFF. The CDR3 DNA reads TGTGCCAGCAGGGTCGCACAGGGGGCCACCGGGGAGCTGTTTTTT.

This clone was seen a few times. The rearrangement links TRBV4-3 to TRBJ1-2; D unclear. Germline lookup yields CDR1 LGHNA and CDR2 YSLEER. This CDR3 spans 16 amino acids. Trimming removed 0 bases at V and 2 bases at J, with 13 bases between. CDR3: CASSQEGGRLNYGYTF. CDR3 sequence (DNA): TGCGCCAGCAGCCAAGAAGGAGGCAGATTGAACTATGGCTACACCTTC.

CDR3 in DNA: TGTGCCAGCAAAAACAGCCTTAATTCACCCCTCCACTTT. This codes for CASKNSLNSPLHF. V gene TRBV6-5 combines with J gene TRBJ1-6; D remains ambiguous. V dropped 7 bases and J dropped 6 bases, with 10 bases sitting between them. CDR1 is MNHEY and CDR2 is SVGAGI in the germline V gene. The CDR3 spans 13 residues.

The V call is TRBV30, the J call TRBJ2-2, with 7 bases aligning to TRBD2. Germline V gene sequence: CDR1 GTSNPN, CDR2 SVGIG (reference sequence). This CDR3 contains 14 residues. J lost 6 bases, V lost 1 base, and 5 bases had no gene match. CDR3 region: CAWSALAGAGELFF. The CDR3 DNA is TGTGCCTGGAGTGCTCTGGCGGGGGCCGGGGAGCTGTTTTTT. Drawing the rest from reference TRBV30 and TRBJ2-2, the complete variable domain is SQTIHQWPATLVQPVGSPLSLECTVEGTSNPNLYWYRQAAGRGLQLLFYSVGIGQISSEVPQNLSASRPQDRQFILSSKKLLLSDSGFYLCAWSALAGAGELFFGEGSRLTVL.

This chain joins TRBV28 and TRBJ2-7; D is possibly TRBD2 (6 bases). Per germline, CDR1 MDHEN and CDR2 SYDVKM. V dropped 5 bases and J dropped 4 bases, with 24 bases sitting between them. The CDR3 totals 17 residues. The CDR3 loop is CASSPTSGGLLTYEQYF. In nucleotides, the CDR3 is TGTGCCAGCAGTCCGACCTCCGGGGGTCTGCTCACTTACGAGCAGTACTTC.

The V gene is TRBV24-1, the J gene TRBJ2-1, with D possibly matching TRBD2 (7 bases). The CDR3 covers 16 residues. The germline CDR1 and CDR2 sequences are KGHDR and SFDVKD. V gave up 2 bases and J gave up 6 bases, with 16 bases separating them. CDR3 residues: CATSDYTGRGGNEQFF. As DNA, the CDR3 is TGTGCCACCAGTGATTATACAGGTAGGGGGGGCAATGAGCAGTTCTTC.

V usage is TRBV28 and J usage is TRBJ2-2; D ambiguous. This CDR3 spans 15 amino acids. Trimming pared 6 bases from V and 4 bases from J, leaving 15 bases between. The germline V gene encodes CDR1 MDHEN and CDR2 SYDVKM. Here the CDR3 DNA reads TGTGCCAGCAGCGAACACAAAGAGGCCACCGGGGAGCTGTTTTTT. It yields the protein CASSEHKEATGELFF.

This rearrangement joins TRBV18 to TRBJ1-4; D is uncertain. The CDR3 covers 15 residues. Trimming shortened V by 3 bases and J by 8 bases, and 16 bases separated the two germline ends. The germline CDR1 and CDR2 sequences are KGHSH and LQKENI. The CDR3 sequence is CASSPAEGIREKLFF. CDR3 bases: TGTGCCAGCTCACCGGCCGAGGGAATAAGAGAAAAACTGTTTTTT.

The chain uses TRBV18 and TRBJ1-2; tentative D call: TRBD1 (5 bases). V gave up 2 bases and J gave up 5 bases, with 9 bases separating them. The CDR3 has 13 amino acids. Germline V gives CDR1 KGHSH, CDR2 LQKENI. The CDR3: CASSPGGGYGYTF. In DNA form, the CDR3 reads TGTGCCAGCTCACCAGGGGGGGGATATGGCTACACCTTC.

This clone has a single count. The gene calls are TRBV27 and TRBJ1-5; the match to TRBD1 covers 8 bases. Germline CDR1 reads MNHEY; CDR2 reads SMNVEV (reference sequence). This CDR3 comprises 15 residues. V was clipped by 2 bases and J by 6 bases; unmatched bases: 6. The CDR3 DNA is TGTGCCAGCAGTTTAGGACAGGGAAGACGTCAGCCCCAGCATTTT. Residues: CASSLGQGRRQPQHF.

This rearrangement joins TRBV29-1 to TRBJ2-7; possibly TRBD1 for D (6 bases). The CDR3 runs 12 residues. V was clipped by 4 bases and J by 3 bases, with 10 bases between them. Germline CDR1 reads SQVTM; CDR2 reads ANQGSEA. The CDR3 DNA reads as TGCAGCGTTGCACAGGGTTACTACGAGCAGTACTTC. It yields the protein CSVAQGYYEQYF.

The chain is built from TRBV29-1 and TRBJ2-2; 9 bases line up with TRBD2. The CDR3 has 13 residues. Germline trimming cut 7 bases from V and 6 bases from J; bases unmatched to any gene: 6. CDR1 is SQVTM, CDR2 ANQGSEA, per germline. CDR3 DNA sequence: TGCAGCGCTACCGGGACTAGCTCCGGGGAGCTGTTTTTT. Translating it yields CSATGTSSGELFF.

The genes are TRBV7-2 and TRBJ2-2, with 13 bases that match TRBD2. CDR1 and CDR2 from the germline V gene are SGHTA and FQGNSA. V lost 5 bases to trimming and J lost 9 bases; unmatched junction nucleotides: 9. This CDR3 contains 16 residues. This CDR3 reads CASSTRLAGGLRELFF. In DNA, the CDR3 is TGTGCCAGCAGCACTCGACTAGCGGGGGGTCTTCGGGAGCTGTTTTTT.

This rearrangement joins TRBV28 to TRBJ1-1; a weak D match, TRBD1 (5 bases). Per the germline V gene, CDR1 is MDHEN and CDR2 is SYDVKM. Trimming stripped 4 bases from V and 9 bases from J, with 15 bases between. The CDR3 has 13 residues. CDR3: CASSSYRFFQAFF. The CDR3 coding sequence is TGTGCCAGCAGTTCCTACAGGTTTTTTCAAGCTTTCTTT.

The V and J genes are TRBV7-9 and TRBJ2-6; maybe TRBD1 (6 bases). Trimming cost V 6 bases and J 0 bases, with 15 bases left between them. Germline CDR1 is SEHNR and CDR2 is FQNEAQ (reference sequence). This CDR3 is 17 amino acids long. The CDR3 sequence is CASRLTGTSSGANVLTF. CDR3 DNA: TGTGCCAGCAGATTGACCGGGACATCCTCTGGGGCCAACGTCCTGACTTTC.

The chain employs TRBV4-3 and TRBJ1-4; D is unresolved. V lost 8 bases and J lost 5, with 15 bases in between. CDR1 LGHNA and CDR2 YSLEER come from the germline V gene. The CDR3 spans 14 residues. The CDR3 nucleotides are TGCGCCAGCGGTCCGGCAGCGAGAAATGAAAAACTGTTTTTT. It yields the protein CASGPAARNEKLFF.

The chain carries TRBV18 and TRBJ1-1; perhaps TRBD1 as D (5 bases). The V end lost 1 base, the J end lost 0 bases, and 12 bases lay between the germline ends. The CDR3 is 16 residues long. Germline CDR1 is KGHSH and CDR2 is LQKENI. The CDR3 bases are TGTGCCAGCTCACCACAAGGGGATTCTGTGAACACTGAAGCTTTCTTT. It codes for CASSPQGDSVNTEAFF.